A selection of T cell receptor beta chains follows, all from one sample in a study of CD8 T cells in Susac syndrome. From the immunoSEQ multiplex PCR reads, TCRdb called clonotypes with MiXCR, one entry per CDR3 protein. The table includes under 250,000 distinct CDR3 sequences, approximately 94% detected once. Source material: CD4+ T cells from PBMCs. The source of these receptors is a human donor with Susac syndrome. Both conserved end residues are part of each CDR3.

v_call	j_call	cdr3_length	cdr3_aa
TRBV20-1	TRBJ1-1	13	CSAKDSMNTEAFF
TRBV29-1	TRBJ2-1	13	CSVGTGSRNEQFF
TRBV7-8	TRBJ2-5	15	CASSLVAPPQETQYF
TRBV5-4	TRBJ2-3	15	CASSAGGVGTDTQYF
TRBV30	TRBJ2-7	11	CAWSVTGTQYF
TRBV15	TRBJ2-3	16	CATSRLSGASTDTQYF
TRBV20-1	TRBJ2-1	17	CSARDGTKVAGYNEQFF
TRBV7-9	TRBJ1-6	14	CASSSTGDNSPLHF
TRBV5-1	TRBJ2-1	17	CASSLAIGPSSYNEQFF
TRBV23-1	TRBJ1-6	12	CASSPTDSPLHF
TRBV5-1	TRBJ1-1	14	CASSLARGRTEAFF
TRBV29-1	TRBJ2-7	11	CSVGETYEQYF
TRBV6-2/TRBV6-3	TRBJ1-5	16	CASSRLPGQGGQPQHF
TRBV3-1	TRBJ1-5	14	CASSQGHGNQPQHF
TRBV20-1	TRBJ1-1	13	CSAPSGRGTEAFF
TRBV29-1	TRBJ2-7	14	CSVVTFQDENEQYF
TRBV18	TRBJ1-1	15	CASSPEAVGDTEAFF
TRBV6-1	TRBJ2-3	12	CASTSGLDTQYF
TRBV7-3	TRBJ2-6	20	CASSPLPPGALDSGANVLTF
TRBV6-2/TRBV6-3	TRBJ2-5	13	CASSRTAEETQYF
TRBV29-1	TRBJ2-2	14	CSVGRDINTGELFF
TRBV29-1	TRBJ2-7	12	CSASWESYEQYF
TRBV7-3	TRBJ1-6	15	CASSLSGADNSPLHF
TRBV4-1	TRBJ2-6	17	CASSQDSGSSGANVLTF
TRBV30	TRBJ2-5	13	CAWNRWGVETQYF
TRBV12-3/TRBV12-4	TRBJ1-1	14	CASSWTDLNTEAFF
TRBV3-1	TRBJ1-1	15	CASSQDPRGRTEAFF
TRBV7-8	TRBJ2-5	13	CASSLVRQETQYF
TRBV12-3/TRBV12-4	TRBJ1-2	15	CASSPNPSRGNGYTF
TRBV5-4	TRBJ1-2	13	CASSLDQNYGYTF
TRBV20-1	TRBJ2-7	13	CSASPPGRQEQYF
TRBV28	TRBJ2-3	14	CASRRDRRTDTQYF
TRBV29-1	TRBJ1-1	13	CSVSGRMNTEAFF
TRBV6-2/TRBV6-3	TRBJ1-2	12	CASSSTGLGYTF
TRBV24-1	TRBJ1-2	15	CATPCERGPNRGYTF
TRBV5-6	TRBJ1-1	17	CASSLRQGGGSPTEAFF
TRBV29-1	TRBJ1-1	12	CSVAGYGSEAFF
TRBV20-1	TRBJ1-1	17	CSARDIGTGFLNTEAFF
TRBV10-3	TRBJ2-3	12	CAISTGEDTQYF
TRBV3-1	TRBJ2-2	15	CASSPRQVNTGELFF
TRBV20-1	TRBJ1-6	10	CSAVQSQGHF
TRBV3-1	TRBJ2-2	14	CASSDSGGPGELFF
TRBV9	TRBJ1-3	17	CASSVFGETGPGNTIYF
TRBV3-1	TRBJ2-5	15	CASSQGGQAKGTQYF
TRBV9	TRBJ2-2	18	CASSVEVLRDSNTGELFF
TRBV20-1	TRBJ1-6	14	CSAYVSPYNSPLHF
TRBV5-6	TRBJ2-7	14	CASSALTRSYEQYF
TRBV3-1	TRBJ2-1	16	CASSRRGALSFNEQFF